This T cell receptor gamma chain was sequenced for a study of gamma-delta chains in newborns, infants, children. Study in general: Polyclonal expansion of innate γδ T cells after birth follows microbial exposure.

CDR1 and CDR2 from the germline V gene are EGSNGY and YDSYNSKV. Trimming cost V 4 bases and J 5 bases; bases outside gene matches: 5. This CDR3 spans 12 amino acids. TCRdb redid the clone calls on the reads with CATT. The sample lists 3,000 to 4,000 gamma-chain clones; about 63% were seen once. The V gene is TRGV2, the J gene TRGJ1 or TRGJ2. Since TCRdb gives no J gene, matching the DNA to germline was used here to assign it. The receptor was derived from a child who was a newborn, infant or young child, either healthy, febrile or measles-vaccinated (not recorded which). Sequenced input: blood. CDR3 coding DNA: TGTGCCACCTGGGATAATCATTATAAGAAACTCTTT. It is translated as CATWDNHYKKLF.